The present T cell receptor beta chain was sequenced within a study of regulatory T cells in long-lasting Graves disease. The time point: persistent/refractory GD, antithyroid drugs over 5 years with positive TRAb. PBMCs were the source of the RNA used for TCR sequencing. Arm-PCR of CDR3 regions and iRepertoire HTBI primers were used to build TCR beta libraries. TCRdb reanalysed the multiplex PCR reads using MiXCR and keeps one entry per CDR3 protein. The sample carries hundreds of thousands of distinct CDR3 sequences, less than 20% recorded once. This clonotype occurred many times. Material: peripheral blood mononuclear cells (PBMCs), obtained when the disease was refractory, from a patient treated with antithyroid drugs. This TCR derives from a female donor with Graves disease.

The CDR3 loop is CASMGGNGNTIYF. In nucleotides, the CDR3 is TGTGCCAGCATGGGAGGGAACGGAAACACCATATATTTT. The rearrangement uses TRBV28 and TRBJ1-3; no reliable D call. CDR1 is MDHEN and CDR2 is SYDVKM in the germline V gene. Trimming pared 7 bases from V and 4 bases from J, leaving 11 bases between. The CDR3 has 13 residues.